Sequencing of this T cell receptor beta chain was carried out in a study of blood T cell repertoires in COVID-19 (dated by TCRdb to about 2020). At the level of the whole study: The collaborator samples originated in the United States, Italy and Spain and spanned the acute and convalescent phases of COVID-19. Where available, HLA class I and class II types were obtained from metadata supplied by the sample provider rather than from assay-based typing. Subjects who had been exposed to COVID-19, were actively infected with it, or had recovered from it provided the deeply sampled blood TCRbeta repertoires that made up the dataset. Samples were obtained from the ongoing ImmuneRACE study (first 160 participants) and from over 1,000 subjects provided by 6 global collaborators. A de-identified subject ID, COVID-19 status, age in years and sex were almost always included in the sample metadata. The material from the prospective study consisted of cDNA or gDNA derived from T cells, B-cell-depleted T cells, or PBMCs. A freely available public database, intended as a resource for researchers studying the immune response to SARS-CoV-2, is where the repertoires were released.

The full study reports these points: How much clinical and demographic metadata was included differed by source and by participant, and the metadata was provided uncurated.

TCRbeta CDR3 regions were amplified from genomic DNA using the immunoSEQ Assay, a bias-controlled multiplex PCR. The authors' analysis ran thus. Within the assay, amplification of reference gene primers was used to estimate how many nucleated cells each sample contained. To quantify the absolute abundance of each unique TCRbeta CDR3 rearrangement, sequence reads were collapsed and filtered. For each sample, productive Simpson clonality was calculated by taking the square root of Simpson's diversity index across productive rearrangements. In TCRdb, the immuneACCESS table is reduced to in-frame sequences with V and J assigned. These tables do not hold every clone; where another copy was compared, an unresolved V gene accounts for under half, and the others remain unexplained. That table is the source of V, J and clone size, and D and trimming were worked out from the DNA. This sample comprises hundreds of thousands of clones, around 89% of them detected only once. The top ten clones comprise 10% to 15% of the sample.

One collaborating source in Seattle enrolled patients while the patients were actively infected and followed the patients over time throughout the course of disease. Each collaborating institution followed its own protocols to collect whole blood in K2EDTA tubes. For TCRbeta analysis, collaborator samples were shipped as frozen whole blood, as isolated PBMCs, or as DNA extracted from either sample type. Note on this clone: It lacks a known antigen. Base quality data are lacking; no much larger clone is found one base away.

V drops 11 bases and J drops 1 base, leaving 15 bases in between. The CDR3 sequence holds 14 residues, the cysteine and phenylalanine included. The CDR3 DNA has 42 bases and is translated from base 1. The germline V gene specifies SGHVS as CDR1 and FQNEAQ as CDR2. The sequence links TRBV7-8 to TRBJ1-5, with the D gene too uncertain to name. This receptor was identified in a woman aged 50 to 60 with COVID-19, enrolled during active disease. Specimen: peripheral blood. The CDR3 protein: CASSSAWSNQPQHF. The DNA reads as follows: TGTGCCTCTTCCAGTGCATGGAGCAATCAGCCCCAGCATTTT.